Following are 9 T cell receptor beta chains from one sample sequenced in a study of OX40 agonist ivuxolimab in advanced cancers. Profiled with immunoSEQ multiplex PCR; TCRdb holds only in-frame clones, not every one. The table includes roughly 6,300 clones, roughly 73% detected once. Specimen: CD4+ or CD8+ T cells sorted from blood, collected in a trial of the OX40 agonist ivuxolimab. The receptors come from an adult with an advanced solid tumor such as melanoma, head and neck, liver or kidney cancer.

The chain employs TRBV27 and TRBJ2-7; D is uncertain. In germline, CDR1 is MNHEY, CDR2 SMNVEV (reference sequence). Trimming removed 0 bases from V and 0 bases from J, with 15 bases in between. CDR3 length: 17 residues. The CDR3 sequence: CASSLSLSDSHSYEQYF. The CDR3, as DNA: TGTGCCAGCAGTTTATCGTTATCAGATTCGCACTCCTACGAGCAGTACTTC.

The chain combines TRBV15 with TRBJ2-5; no clear D. Germline CDR1 LNHNV, CDR2 YYDKDF (reference sequence). V shed 0 bases and J shed 9 bases, with 17 bases lying between them. The CDR3 is 15 amino acids. CDR3: CATSRDNSPSRSQYF. For the CDR3, the DNA is TGTGCCACCAGCAGAGATAACAGCCCGAGCCGGTCCCAGTACTTC. Full variable domain (missing parts from reference TRBV15 and TRBJ2-5): DAMVIQNPRYQVTQFGKPVTLSCSQTLNHNVMYWYQQKSSQAPKLLFHYYDKDFNNEADTPDNFQSRRPNTSFCFLDIRSPGLGDTAMYLCATSRDNSPSRSQYFGPGTRLLVL.

This clone was observed once. This chain uses TRBV6-5 with TRBJ1-3, with D unclear. Germline V gene data show CDR1 as MNHEY and CDR2 as SVGAGI. CDR3 size: 13 residues. The V gene lost 8 bases and the J gene lost 2 bases, with 10 bases spanning the gap. The CDR3 DNA reads as TGTGCCAGCGCGGTTATTCCTGGAAACACCATATATTTT. It is translated as CASAVIPGNTIYF.

The V call is TRBV27, the J call TRBJ2-5; perhaps TRBD1 as D (6 bases). Per the germline V gene, CDR1 is MNHEY and CDR2 is SMNVEV (reference sequence). The V end was cut by 6 bases, the J end by 2 bases, with 16 bases between. The length of the CDR3 is 15 residues. CDR3 nucleotides: TGTGCCAGCAGCCCTGTGTGGGGGCCGCAAGAGACCCAGTACTTC. This sequence encodes CASSPVWGPQETQYF.

The count of this clone is one. V and J are TRBV27 and TRBJ2-2; the match to TRBD1 covers 7 bases. CDR1 and CDR2 from the germline V gene are MNHEY and SMNVEV (reference sequence). Unmatched junction bases numbered 3, after V lost 1 base and J lost 1 base. The CDR3 spans 16 residues. The chain's CDR3 is CASSLLGQLNTGELFF. The CDR3 bases are TGTGCCAGCAGTTTATTGGGACAGCTGAACACCGGGGAGCTGTTTTTT.

The chain employs TRBV6-5 and TRBJ2-1, with TRBD1 as a possible D gene (5 bases). The V end was cut by 2 bases, the J end by 11 bases, with 16 bases between. CDR1 and CDR2 from the germline V gene are MNHEY and SVGAGI. CDR3 length equals 14 residues. CDR3 in amino acids: CASSYGASATQQFF. The CDR3 DNA reads TGTGCCAGCAGTTACGGGGCCTCAGCTACCCAGCAGTTCTTC.

The rearrangement uses TRBV9 and TRBJ1-1; D uncertain. The CDR3 runs 14 residues. V gave up 3 bases and J gave up 3 bases, with 12 bases separating them. The germline V gene encodes CDR1 SGDLS and CDR2 YYNGEE. CDR3 loop: CASSAHQVDTEAFF. The DNA of the CDR3 is TGTGCCAGCAGCGCCCACCAGGTTGACACTGAAGCTTTCTTT.

The chain combines TRBV6-5 with TRBJ2-1; tentatively, D is TRBD1 (6 bases). V gave up 2 bases and J gave up 5 bases, with 16 bases separating them. The CDR3 runs to 16 residues. CDR1 and CDR2 from the germline V gene are MNHEY and SVGAGI. The CDR3 nucleotides are TGTGCCAGCAGTTACGCGTGGGGGCGTAACAACAATGAGCAGTTCTTC. Its translation is CASSYAWGRNNNEQFF.

This chain uses TRBV4-1 with TRBJ2-7; D is possibly TRBD1 (6 bases). V lost 0 bases to trimming and J lost 2 bases, with 11 bases between them. The CDR3 extends over 15 amino acids. CDR1 and CDR2 (germline): MGHRA, YSYEKL. The CDR3 DNA sequence: TGCGCCAGCAGCCAAGATCAGGGGCCTGCCTACGAGCAGTACTTC. Translating gives CASSQDQGPAYEQYF.